This T cell receptor (beta chain) is from a study of cytomegalovirus exposure and HLA in healthy donors. On the study more broadly: HLA-typed donors were the source of about 85 million unique TCRs, which an early data release held.

Remarks on this clone: Its antigen remains unidentified.

PCR primers comprised 60 Vbeta and 13 Jbeta primers. Sequencing used immunoSEQ multiplex PCR; TCRdb keeps in-frame clones, though not all of them. The sample has about 120,000 clones; roughly 70% are singletons. The CDR3 is 13 residues long. The V and J ends lost 4 bases and 10 bases, in that order; junction bases with no gene match: 9. Germline assignment: CDR1 SGHAT and CDR2 FQNNGV. Whole-study results and caveats: The study had only CMV serostatus as immune exposure information. The likely origin of a cluster of highly shared sequence variants was a sequencing artifact. The listing of 160 or so TCR beta chains classed them as cytomegalovirus-associated.

The genes are TRBV11-2 and TRBJ1-1; the match to TRBD1 covers 7 bases. The receptor's source is a woman between 45 and 65 years old in good health and CMV-seropositive. Sequences were obtained from PBMCs. The CDR3 reads CASSSDRAGGAFF. In nucleotides, the CDR3 is TGTGCCAGCAGCTCCGACAGGGCCGGGGGAGCTTTCTTT.